This T cell receptor (beta chain) was found in a study of cytomegalovirus exposure and HLA in healthy donors. Points on this clone: Its specificity is unknown.

The V gene's germline CDR1 is SGDLS and CDR2 YYNGEE. The V gene end was trimmed by 3 bases and the J gene end by 6 bases; junction bases not matched to a gene: 8. The CDR3 is made up of 15 amino acids. Study-level results: CMV antigen specificity of a few CMV-associated chains was confirmed in vitro.

The data were produced by immunoSEQ multiplex PCR, yet TCRdb's version contains in-frame clones alone and is incomplete. Here the sample spans some 140,000 clones, roughly four fifths being singletons. This receptor was obtained from a man under 40 in good health and CMV-seropositive. Sequenced input: PBMCs. The gene calls are TRBV9 and TRBJ1-4, with 7 bases aligning to TRBD1. DNA for the CDR3: TGTGCCAGCAGCGAAGGGGGCTCTGTCGATGAAAAACTGTTTTTT. Protein sequence: CASSEGGSVDEKLFF.